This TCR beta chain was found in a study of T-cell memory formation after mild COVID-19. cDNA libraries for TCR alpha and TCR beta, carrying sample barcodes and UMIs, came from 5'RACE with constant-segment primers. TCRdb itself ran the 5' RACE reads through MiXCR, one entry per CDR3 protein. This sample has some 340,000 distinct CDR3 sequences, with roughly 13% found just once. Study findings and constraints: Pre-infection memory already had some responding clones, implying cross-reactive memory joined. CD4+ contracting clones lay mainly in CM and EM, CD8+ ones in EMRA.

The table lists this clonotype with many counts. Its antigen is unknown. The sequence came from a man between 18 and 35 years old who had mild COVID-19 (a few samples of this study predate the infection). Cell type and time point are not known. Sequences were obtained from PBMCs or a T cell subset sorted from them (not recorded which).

The CDR3 reads CASSSRPDGDTQYF. DNA for the CDR3: TGTGCCAGCAGCTCCCGTCCAGACGGAGATACGCAGTATTTT. V usage is TRBV7-9 and J usage is TRBJ2-3; D uncertain. In germline, CDR1 is SEHNR, CDR2 FQNEAQ (reference sequence). Trimming took 4 bases from V and 5 from J, leaving 13 bases between them. This CDR3 comprises 14 residues.